These 8 T cell receptor beta chains were sequenced from one sample in a study of lymphopenia after photon versus proton radiotherapy. Clones were read by immunoSEQ multiplex PCR, and TCRdb kept only the in-frame ones, dropping some. The sample records some 70,000 clones, around 87% being singletons. The source material was peripheral blood, sampled from a patient treated with proton-based radiotherapy. The receptors come from a man aged 80 or over with esophageal cancer.

This sequence joins TRBV20-1 and TRBJ2-7; D possibly matches TRBD1 or TRBD2 (5 bases each). CDR1 and CDR2 from the germline V gene are DFQATT and SNEGSKA (reference sequence). The CDR3 runs to 11 residues. The ends were cut back, 4 bases at V and 5 bases at J, with 9 bases in the middle. CDR3 DNA: TGCAGTGCTATGAGGGGTGACGAGCAGTACTTC. Protein product: CSAMRGDEQYF.

The chain is built from TRBV30 and TRBJ2-2; 10 nucleotides line up with TRBD1. Trimming at V came to 2 bases and at J to 6 bases, leaving 6 bases not matched to a gene. The germline V gene encodes CDR1 GTSNPN and CDR2 SVGIG (reference sequence). The CDR3 loop spans 15 amino acids. CDR3 sequence: CAWSKGTGVPGELFF. DNA for the CDR3: TGTGCCTGGAGTAAAGGGACAGGGGTGCCCGGGGAGCTGTTTTTT.

The gene calls are TRBV19 and TRBJ2-7; TRBD1 is a possible D gene (6 bases). The CDR3 is 13 amino acids. The germline V and J ends were trimmed by 6 bases and 3 bases, with 12 bases remaining between them. The V gene's germline CDR1 is LNHDA and CDR2 SQIVND (reference sequence). CDR3 nucleotides: TGTGCCAGTAGACCACGGGACAACTACGAGCAGTACTTC. Residues: CASRPRDNYEQYF.

V and J are TRBV27 and TRBJ2-3, with 7 positions matching TRBD2. Germline V gene sequence: CDR1 MNHEY, CDR2 SMNVEV (reference sequence). V lost 2 bases, J lost 4 bases, and 9 bases stayed unmatched. The CDR3 sequence is 16 residues long. The CDR3 is CASSLTAGANADTQYF. The CDR3 DNA is TGTGCCAGCAGTTTAACGGCGGGAGCTAACGCAGATACGCAGTATTTT.

The genes are TRBV4-3 and TRBJ2-3, with D possibly matching TRBD2 (7 bases). The CDR3 has 13 residues. CDR1 and CDR2 from the germline V gene are LGHNA and YSLEER. V dropped 3 bases and J dropped 14 bases, with 18 bases sitting between them. In nucleotides, the CDR3 is TGCGCCAGCAGCCAGGAGGGGGGGACTCCCCGGTATTTT. Its protein product is CASSQEGGTPRYF.

This sequence joins TRBV2 and TRBJ1-5; TRBD1 matches 7 bases. This CDR3 is built from 16 residues. V lost 5 bases, J lost 0 bases, and 7 bases stayed unmatched. CDR1 is SNHLY, CDR2 FYNNEI, per germline. The CDR3 region has the DNA TGTGCCAGCAGTTCAGGGACAGCTTATAGCAATCAGCCCCAGCATTTT. Its translation is CASSSGTAYSNQPQHF.

The rearrangement joins TRBV19 to TRBJ2-1, with 8 positions matching TRBD2. CDR1 LNHDA and CDR2 SQIVND come from the germline V gene (reference sequence). The CDR3 loop spans 16 amino acids. The V gene end was trimmed by 6 bases and the J gene end by 6 bases; junction bases not matched to a gene: 13. The CDR3: CASRPPGLGGGNEQFF. The DNA of the CDR3 is TGTGCCAGTAGACCTCCGGGACTAGGTGGGGGCAATGAGCAGTTCTTC.

In this sample, this clone turned up a few times. V and J are TRBV19 and TRBJ2-7; D gene unclear. The germline V and J ends were trimmed by 4 bases and 2 bases, with 15 bases remaining between them. The CDR3 loop spans 15 amino acids. Looked up from germline, CDR1 is LNHDA and CDR2 is SQIVND (reference sequence). CDR3 in DNA: TGTGCCAGTAGTACGATGGGGTCCCTAACCTACGAGCAGTACTTC. This codes for CASSTMGSLTYEQYF.